A selection of T cell receptor beta chains follows, all from one sample in a study of blood T cells in healthy people across ages. TCRdb itself ran the 5' RACE reads through MiXCR, one entry per CDR3 protein. In the table there are about 650,000 distinct CDR3 sequences, roughly 32% of which are singletons. What was sequenced was blood. The receptors were gathered from a woman aged 80 or over in good health. CDR3s include the opening cysteine and the closing phenylalanine or tryptophan. The order of the fields is J gene, clone size, D gene, V gene, CDR3 DNA, CDR3 protein. D genes are given only for firm matches. The size of a clone is reported for some rows only, either as once, few or many, or as a class for expanded clones.

J: TRBJ2-1
size: once
D: .
V: TRBV29-1
DNA: TGCAGCGTTGTTAGGGGGAGCTCCTACAATGAGCAGTTCTTC
CDR3: CSVVRGSSYNEQFF

J: TRBJ1-5
size: once
D: .
V: TRBV20-1
DNA: TGCAGTGCTAGAGAACGAGGGGGTCAGCCCCAGCATTTT
CDR3: CSARERGGQPQHF

J: TRBJ2-5
size: once
D: TRBD1
V: TRBV5-1
DNA: TGCGCCAGCAGACCCAATACAGGGGGGCATGAGCAGTACTTC
CDR3: CASRPNTGGHEQYF

J: TRBJ2-7
size: .
D: TRBD1
V: TRBV6-2/TRBV6-3
DNA: TGTGTCAGCAGTACATTAGACAGGGCCTACTCCTACAATGAGCAGTACTTC
CDR3: CVSSTLDRAYSYNEQYF

J: TRBJ2-1
size: .
D: TRBD2
V: TRBV19
DNA: TGTGCCAGTAGCTCCGTAAGGACTAGCGGGGCACAAACTGAGCAGTTCTTC
CDR3: CASSSVRTSGAQTEQFF

J: TRBJ2-2
size: .
D: TRBD2
V: TRBV7-2
DNA: TGTGCCAGCAGCTCGGGGAGGGAAAGTTACACCGGGGAGCGGTTTTTT
CDR3: CASSSGRESYTGERFF

J: TRBJ2-7
size: many
D: TRBD2
V: TRBV6-2/TRBV6-3
DNA: TGTGCCTCCAAGGGACTAGCCTACGAGCAGTACTTC
CDR3: CASKGLAYEQYF

J: TRBJ2-1
size: many
D: TRBD2
V: TRBV7-2
DNA: TGTGCCAGCAGCTTAGTCCCGGGGGGGTCAAATGAGCAGTTCTTC
CDR3: CASSLVPGGSNEQFF

J: TRBJ1-6
size: many
D: TRBD1
V: TRBV27
DNA: TGTGCCAGCAGTAAACGACAGGGTGGCTCCTATAATTCACCCCTCCACTTT
CDR3: CASSKRQGGSYNSPLHF

J: TRBJ2-3
size: .
D: TRBD2
V: TRBV2
DNA: TGTGCCAGCAGTGGGATTCTAGCGGGAGGAGGCACAGATACGCAGTATTTT
CDR3: CASSGILAGGGTDTQYF

J: TRBJ1-1
size: .
D: .
V: TRBV7-2
DNA: TGTGCCAGCAGCCCCTACAAGGGCACTGAAGCTTTCTTT
CDR3: CASSPYKGTEAFF

J: TRBJ2-5
size: many
D: TRBD1
V: TRBV11-1
DNA: TGTGCCAGCAGCAAAAGTACAGGGGGCGGCCAAGAGACCCAGTACTTC
CDR3: CASSKSTGGGQETQYF

J: TRBJ2-7
size: many
D: .
V: TRBV3-1
DNA: TGTGCCAGCAGCCAAGCGACAGGACCCTACGAGCAGTACTTC
CDR3: CASSQATGPYEQYF

J: TRBJ1-6
size: .
D: .
V: TRBV13
DNA: TGTGCCAGCAGCTTACAGGGGCGGGGTTCACCCCTCCACTTT
CDR3: CASSLQGRGSPLHF

J: TRBJ1-3
size: .
D: TRBD1
V: TRBV30
DNA: TGTGCCTGGAGTGTAGGGACAGTAGGACTGCAGAGAAACACCATATATTTT
CDR3: CAWSVGTVGLQRNTIYF

J: TRBJ2-3
size: few
D: TRBD2
V: TRBV9
DNA: TGTGCCAGCAGCGTTCTCGGGGGGGGCCTTCACACAGATACGCAGTATTTT
CDR3: CASSVLGGGLHTDTQYF

J: TRBJ1-6
size: many
D: .
V: TRBV7-2
DNA: TGTGCCAGCACCCTACCGACCGCTAATAATTCACCCCTCCACTTT
CDR3: CASTLPTANNSPLHF

J: TRBJ1-2
size: .
D: .
V: TRBV30
DNA: TGTGCCTGGAGTGTCAACATAAGAGTCTATGGCTACACCTTC
CDR3: CAWSVNIRVYGYTF

J: TRBJ1-2
size: few
D: .
V: TRBV6-1
DNA: TGTGCCAGCAGAGGTCGCGGGCACGATTATGGCTACACCTTC
CDR3: CASRGRGHDYGYTF

J: TRBJ1-2
size: many
D: .
V: TRBV18
DNA: TGTGCCAGCTCACCACCGACGGAATCTTATGGCTACACCTTC
CDR3: CASSPPTESYGYTF

J: TRBJ1-2
size: .
D: TRBD1
V: TRBV29-1
DNA: TGCAGCGTTCTGGACAGGAGCGACTATGGCTACACCTTC
CDR3: CSVLDRSDYGYTF

J: TRBJ2-5
size: many
D: .
V: TRBV28
DNA: TGTGCCAGCAGTTTAAACAGGGATGTGCAGTACTTC
CDR3: CASSLNRDVQYF

J: TRBJ1-3
size: .
D: .
V: TRBV6-5
DNA: TGTGCCAGCAGTCCCGTCCGGGGTAATGGAAACACCATATATTTT
CDR3: CASSPVRGNGNTIYF

J: TRBJ2-3
size: many
D: TRBD1
V: TRBV5-1
DNA: TGCGCCAGCAGCTCCCTCCTCAAGACAGGGGGATTGGATACGCAGTATTTT
CDR3: CASSSLLKTGGLDTQYF

J: TRBJ1-2
size: .
D: .
V: TRBV30
DNA: TGTGCCTGGAGTGATGCCTATGGCTACACCTTC
CDR3: CAWSDAYGYTF

J: TRBJ2-1
size: .
D: TRBD2
V: TRBV19
DNA: TGTGCCAGTAGTATAGATGTACTAGCGGGGAGTTACAATGAGCAGTTCTTC
CDR3: CASSIDVLAGSYNEQFF

J: TRBJ2-1
size: .
D: TRBD2
V: TRBV4-1
DNA: TGCGCCAGCAGCCAGGGGGATGGGACTAGCGCCTACAATGAGCAGTTCTTC
CDR3: CASSQGDGTSAYNEQFF

J: TRBJ2-7
size: many
D: .
V: TRBV5-6
DNA: TGTGCCAGCAGCTTCCCAGGTACAATCTACGAGCAGTACTTC
CDR3: CASSFPGTIYEQYF

J: TRBJ1-2
size: many
D: .
V: TRBV20-1
DNA: TGCAGTGCTTCCTTGACAGCCGGATATGGCTACACCTTC
CDR3: CSASLTAGYGYTF